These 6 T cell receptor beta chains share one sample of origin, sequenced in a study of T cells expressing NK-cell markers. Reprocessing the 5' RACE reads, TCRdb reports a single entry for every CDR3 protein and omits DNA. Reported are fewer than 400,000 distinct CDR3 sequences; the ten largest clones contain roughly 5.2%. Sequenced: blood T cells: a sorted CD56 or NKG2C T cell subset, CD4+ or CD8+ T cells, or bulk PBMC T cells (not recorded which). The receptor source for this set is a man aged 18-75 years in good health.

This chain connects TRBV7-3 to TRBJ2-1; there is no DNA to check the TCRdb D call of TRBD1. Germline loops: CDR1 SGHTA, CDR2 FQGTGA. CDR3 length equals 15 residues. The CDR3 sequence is CASSLTGAGNNEQFF.

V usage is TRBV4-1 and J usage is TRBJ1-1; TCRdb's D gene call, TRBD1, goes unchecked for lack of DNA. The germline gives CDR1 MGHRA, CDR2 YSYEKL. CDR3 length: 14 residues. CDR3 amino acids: CASSQDRGYTEAFF.

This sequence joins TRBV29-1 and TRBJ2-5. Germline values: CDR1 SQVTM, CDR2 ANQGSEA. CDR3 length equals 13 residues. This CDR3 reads CSVIPRVQETQYF.

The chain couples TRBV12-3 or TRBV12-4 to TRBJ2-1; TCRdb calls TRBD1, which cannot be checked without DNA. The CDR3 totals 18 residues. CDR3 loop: CASSFSAGTGGYYNEQFF.

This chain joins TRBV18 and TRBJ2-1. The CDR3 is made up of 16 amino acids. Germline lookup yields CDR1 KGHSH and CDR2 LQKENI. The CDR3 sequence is CASSPLPASSYNEQFF.

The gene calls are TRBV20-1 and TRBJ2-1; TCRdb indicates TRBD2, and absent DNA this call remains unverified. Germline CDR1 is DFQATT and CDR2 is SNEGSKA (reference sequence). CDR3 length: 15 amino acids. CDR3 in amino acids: CSARRGGARYNEQFF.